This entry describes one T cell receptor (beta chain). The data derive from a study of CD8+CD57+ T cells in acquired aplastic anemia. The V and J ends lost 0 bases and 1 base respectively, with 10 bases between them. CDR1 LGHNA and CDR2 YSLEER come from the germline V gene. The CDR3 runs to 15 residues. The template for TCR beta VDJ and CDR3 sequence profiling was genomic DNA. A single record per CDR3 protein comes from TCRdb applying MiXCR to the reads. The table lists around 170,000 distinct CDR3 sequences, under 55% of them singletons, with 9.7% in the top ten. Previously, flow cytometry had revealed CD8+CD57+ cell expansion in the patients chosen for sequencing.

The TCR originated in a human donor with aplastic anemia. The gene calls are TRBV4-3 and TRBJ2-7; D remains unclear. The specimen was sorted CD4+, CD8+, or CD8+CD57+ T cells (not recorded which) from PBMCs. The chain's CDR3 is CASSQEGSRSYEQYF. The CDR3 bases are TGCGCCAGCAGCCAAGAAGGTAGCAGGTCCTACGAGCAGTACTTC.